This T cell receptor beta chain is from a study of blood T cell repertoires in COVID-19. Whole-study context: Samples of COVID-19 (acute and convalescent) were obtained from the United States, Italy and Spain. In each case, the material was cDNA or gDNA derived from T cells, B-cell-depleted T cells, or PBMCs.

Generated by immunoSEQ multiplex PCR, the TCRdb table keeps only in-frame clones and is missing some. This sample has about 70,000 clones, with 83% found just once. Trimming took off 2 bases at V and 5 bases at J, with 14 bases between the two ends. The germline V gene has CDR1 KGHDR and CDR2 SFDVKD. There are 16 residues in the CDR3. Recruited during active infection, patients (from Seattle) were subsequently followed longitudinally. This chain joins TRBV24-1 and TRBJ2-2; D perhaps matches TRBD2 (6 bases). The sample consisted of peripheral blood. This TCR was sampled from a man between 25 and 39 years old with COVID-19, enrolled during active disease. CDR3 region: CATSDSGLRGTGELFF. Here the CDR3 DNA reads TGTGCCACCAGTGATTCGGGACTTCGAGGGACCGGGGAGCTGTTTTTT.